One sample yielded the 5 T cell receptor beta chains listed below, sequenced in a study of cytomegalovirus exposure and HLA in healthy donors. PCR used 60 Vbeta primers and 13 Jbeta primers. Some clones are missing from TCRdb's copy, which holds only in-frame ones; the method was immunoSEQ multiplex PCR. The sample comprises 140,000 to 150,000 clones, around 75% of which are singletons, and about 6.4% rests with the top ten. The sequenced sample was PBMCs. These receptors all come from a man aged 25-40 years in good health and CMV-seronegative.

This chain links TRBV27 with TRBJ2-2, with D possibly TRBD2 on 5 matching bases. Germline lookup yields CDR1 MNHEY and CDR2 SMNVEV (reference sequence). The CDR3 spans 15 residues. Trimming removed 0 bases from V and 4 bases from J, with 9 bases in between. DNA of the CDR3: TGTGCCAGCAGTTTATCCGGCCGGGGCACCGGGGAGCTGTTTTTT. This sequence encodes CASSLSGRGTGELFF.

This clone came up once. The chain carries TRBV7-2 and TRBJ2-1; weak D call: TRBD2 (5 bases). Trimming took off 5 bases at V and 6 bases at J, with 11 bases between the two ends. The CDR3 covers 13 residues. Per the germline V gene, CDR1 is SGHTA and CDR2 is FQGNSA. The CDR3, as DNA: TGTGCCAGCAGCGAAACTAGTAGCAATGAGCAGTTCTTC. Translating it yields CASSETSSNEQFF.

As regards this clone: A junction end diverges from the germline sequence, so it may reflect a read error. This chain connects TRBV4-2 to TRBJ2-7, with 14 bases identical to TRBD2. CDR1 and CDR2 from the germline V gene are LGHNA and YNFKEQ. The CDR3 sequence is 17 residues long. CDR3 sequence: CASSPTGTSGRGYGQYF. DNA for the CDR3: TGTGCCAGCAGCCCGACTGGGACTAGCGGGAGAGGTTACGGGCAGTACTTC.

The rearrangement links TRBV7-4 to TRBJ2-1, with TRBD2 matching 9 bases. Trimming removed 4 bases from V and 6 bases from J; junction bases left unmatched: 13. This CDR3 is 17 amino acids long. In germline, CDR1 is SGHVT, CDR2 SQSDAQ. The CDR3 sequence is CASSSGGPAGGSNEQFF. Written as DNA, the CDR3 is TGTGCCAGCAGCTCCGGTGGCCCAGCGGGAGGTAGCAATGAGCAGTTCTTC.

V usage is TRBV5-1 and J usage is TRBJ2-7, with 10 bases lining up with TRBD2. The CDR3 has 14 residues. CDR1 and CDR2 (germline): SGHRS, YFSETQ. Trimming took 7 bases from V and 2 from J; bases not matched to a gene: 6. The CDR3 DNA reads TGCGCCAGCCAAAAGCGGGAGGGCCCCTACGAGCAGTACTTC. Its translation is CASQKREGPYEQYF. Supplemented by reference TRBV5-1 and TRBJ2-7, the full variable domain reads KAGVTQTPRYLIKTRGQQVTLSCSPISGHRSVSWYQQTPGQGLQFLFEYFSETQRNKGNFPGRFSGRQFSNSRSEMNVSTLELGDSALYLCASQKREGPYEQYFGPGTRLTVT.